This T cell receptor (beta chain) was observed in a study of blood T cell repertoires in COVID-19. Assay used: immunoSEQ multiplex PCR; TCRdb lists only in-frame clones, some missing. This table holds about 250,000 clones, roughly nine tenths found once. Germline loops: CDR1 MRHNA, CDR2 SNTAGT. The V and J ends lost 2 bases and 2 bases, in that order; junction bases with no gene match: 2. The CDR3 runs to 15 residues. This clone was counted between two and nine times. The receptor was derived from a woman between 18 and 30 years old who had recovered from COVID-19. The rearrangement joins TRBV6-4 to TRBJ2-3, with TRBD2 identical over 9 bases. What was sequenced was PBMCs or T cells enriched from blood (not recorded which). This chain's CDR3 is CASSDAGGPTDTQYF. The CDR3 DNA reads TGTGCCAGCAGTGACGCGGGGGGGCCCACAGATACGCAGTATTTT.